Given below is one T cell receptor (beta chain) in context. The entry originates in a study of blood T cell repertoires in COVID-19. Using immunoSEQ multiplex PCR, the repertoire was profiled, and TCRdb retains in-frame clones only, with some absent. The table shows fewer than 65,000 clones, with about 88% occurring only once. V lost 5 bases and J 5 bases, leaving 12 bases between the germline ends. Germline V gene data show CDR1 as SNHLY and CDR2 as FYNNEI. There are 13 residues in the CDR3. The TCR comes from a man aged 60-69 years with acute or convalescent COVID-19. The chain links TRBV2 to TRBJ2-5; the D gene is possibly TRBD2 (6 bases). The sequenced sample consisted of peripheral blood. Here the CDR3 reads CASSRDSGETQYF. In DNA form, the CDR3 reads TGTGCCAGCAGTCGGGACTCTGGGGAGACCCAGTACTTC.